These 18 T cell receptor beta chains share one sample of origin, sequenced in a study of immune evolution from preneoplasia to lung adenocarcinoma. The data were produced by immunoSEQ multiplex PCR, yet TCRdb's version contains in-frame clones alone and is incomplete. Of just under 10,000 clones in the sample, 60% to 85% were seen once. The sample taken for sequencing was FFPE minimally invasive lung adenocarcinoma tissue. These receptors came from a person between 65 and 79 years old with lung adenocarcinoma. Some clones in this sample may be carry-over from other donors' samples.

This clone was recorded only once. The V call is TRBV6-1, the J call TRBJ2-6; D is uncertain. CDR1 MNHNS and CDR2 SASEGT come from the germline V gene. Trimming removed 6 bases from V and 0 bases from J, with 9 bases in between. The CDR3 spans 15 residues. The CDR3 coding sequence is TGTGCCAGCAGCGGGTTTTCCTCTGGGGCCAACGTCCTGACTTTC. This gives the protein CASSGFSSGANVLTF.

The V and J genes are TRBV19 and TRBJ2-4; D remains ambiguous. CDR3 length: 17 amino acids. Germline V gives CDR1 LNHDA, CDR2 SQIVND (reference sequence). Trimming cost V 5 bases and J 0 bases, with 17 bases left between them. The DNA for the CDR3 is TGTGCCAGTAGTTCCAATGAAGGGCCCCTAGCCAAAAACATTCAGTACTTC. This encodes CASSSNEGPLAKNIQYF.

The chain employs TRBV19 and TRBJ2-7, with D unresolved. Germline CDR1 and CDR2: LNHDA and SQIVND (reference sequence). V lost 0 bases and J lost 2, with 5 bases in between. This CDR3 has 13 residues. CDR3 in DNA: TGTGCCAGTAGTATAGAGGCGGCCTACGAGCAGTACTTC. It is translated as CASSIEAAYEQYF. The full variable domain, in which reference TRBV19 and TRBJ2-7 provide the parts outside the CDR3, is DGGITQSPKYLFRKEGQNVTLSCEQNLNHDAMYWYRQDPGQGLRLIYYSQIVNDFQKGDIAEGYSVSREKKESFPLTVTSAQKNPTAFYLCASSIEAAYEQYFGPGTRLTVT.

V gene TRBV5-5 combines with J gene TRBJ1-5; 7 bases are shared with TRBD1. The CDR3 has 15 amino acids. V was pared by 0 bases and J by 4 bases, with 4 bases of the junction left unmatched. In germline, CDR1 is SGHKS, CDR2 YYEKEE (reference sequence). Here the CDR3 reads CASSLAGTANQPQHF. CDR3 coding DNA: TGTGCCAGCAGCTTGGCTGGGACAGCGAATCAGCCCCAGCATTTT.

V is TRBV27 and J is TRBJ2-5; the match to TRBD1 covers 7 bases. Germline values: CDR1 MNHEY, CDR2 SMNVEV (reference sequence). The junction had 11 bases not matched to a gene; V was cut back by 6 bases and J by 1 base. The CDR3 length is 16 residues. Written as DNA, the CDR3 is TGTGCCAGCAGACGACAGGGTTGGTCCATCCAAGAGACCCAGTACTTC. Its protein is CASRRQGWSIQETQYF.

This chain uses TRBV29-1 with TRBJ1-1; 9 bases align to TRBD1. This CDR3 region has 13 residues. Germline loops: CDR1 SQVTM, CDR2 ANQGSEA. V was clipped by 3 bases and J by 1 base; unmatched bases: 0. For the CDR3, the DNA is TGCAGCGTTGAGGGACAGGGGAACACTGAAGCTTTCTTT. Protein product: CSVEGQGNTEAFF.

The rearrangement uses TRBV29-1 and TRBJ1-1; tentative D call: TRBD1 (5 bases). Germline V gives CDR1 SQVTM, CDR2 ANQGSEA. The CDR3 is made up of 15 amino acids. V was cut by 5 bases and J by 2 bases, with 18 bases left in between. The CDR3 sequence: CSVSVGLTENTEAFF. The CDR3 region has the DNA TGCAGCGTTTCGGTCGGATTGACAGAAAACACTGAAGCTTTCTTT.

V is TRBV2 and J is TRBJ2-1; 7 nucleotides line up with TRBD1. J gave up 5 bases and V 4 bases, and 5 bases lay outside the gene matches. In germline, CDR1 is SNHLY, CDR2 FYNNEI. The CDR3 runs to 14 residues. CDR3 bases: TGTGCCAGCAGTGCGCAGGGACAGAACAATGAGCAGTTCTTC. This translates into CASSAQGQNNEQFF.

This sequence joins TRBV7-6 and TRBJ2-2; 7 bases line up with TRBD2. This CDR3 spans 17 amino acids. Trimming took 1 base from V and 0 from J; bases not matched to a gene: 5. Per germline, CDR1 SGHVS and CDR2 FNYEAQ. The CDR3 DNA sequence: TGTGCCAGCAGCTTAGGGGGGGGTCCCGCGAACACCGGGGAGCTGTTTTTT. Residues: CASSLGGGPANTGELFF.

This clone was picked up a small number of times. The chain couples TRBV29-1 to TRBJ2-3; either TRBD1 or TRBD2 may fit D (5 bases each). The V end was cut by 7 bases, the J end by 6 bases, with 8 bases between. Germline assignment: CDR1 SQVTM and CDR2 ANQGSEA. There are 10 residues in the CDR3. The CDR3 coding sequence is TGCAGCGCCAGGGAGGATACGCAGTATTTT. Protein product: CSAREDTQYF.

This chain connects TRBV7-2 to TRBJ1-2; D is unresolved. The germline CDR1 and CDR2 sequences are SGHTA and FQGNSA. The ends were cut back, 5 bases at V and 6 bases at J, with 13 bases in the middle. The CDR3 spans 13 residues. The CDR3 nucleotides are TGTGCCAGCAGCCCACCTAGTAAACATGGCTACACCTTC. As protein: CASSPPSKHGYTF.

This clone has only a few counts. The J gene is TRBJ1-1, the V gene TRBV28; D might be TRBD1 (6 bases). The CDR3 consists of 16 residues. Deletions cut 5 bases from V and 5 bases from J, with 21 bases between. Looked up from germline, CDR1 is MDHEN and CDR2 is SYDVKM. The CDR3 DNA reads as TGTGCCAGCAGTCTCGGGGGGGCGGGTATTCGGACTGAAGCTTTCTTT. Protein product: CASSLGGAGIRTEAFF.

About this clone itself: In the same sample, other DNA sequences code for this CDR3. CDR3 residues: CASKQGTDQGETQYF. Written as DNA, the CDR3 is TGCGCCAGTAAGCAAGGGACTGACCAAGGAGAGACCCAGTACTTC. This chain joins TRBV5-1 and TRBJ2-5, with TRBD2 as a possible D gene (6 bases). The CDR3 loop spans 15 amino acids. The V end was cut by 8 bases, the J end by 4 bases, with 21 bases between. Germline-derived CDR1 and CDR2 are SGHRS and YFSETQ.

In its sample, this clone was seen once. The gene calls are TRBV7-8 and TRBJ1-4; D is unresolved. Looked up from germline, CDR1 is SGHVS and CDR2 is FQNEAQ. V shed 4 bases and J shed 5 bases, with 11 bases lying between them. The CDR3 is 14 residues long. The CDR3 loop reads CASSSEVSNEKLFF. CDR3 sequence (DNA): TGTGCCAGCAGCTCGGAGGTGTCGAATGAAAAACTGTTTTTT.

There are a few counts of this clone. The rearrangement joins TRBV6-1 to TRBJ1-1; D is undetermined. Trimming took off 7 bases at V and 4 bases at J, with 13 bases between the two ends. The CDR3 spans 13 residues. The germline V gene encodes CDR1 MNHNS and CDR2 SASEGT. The DNA of the CDR3 is TGTGCCAGCAATTTCGGGGTGCGCACTGAAGCTTTCTTT. Protein: CASNFGVRTEAFF.

The V and J genes are TRBV19 and TRBJ2-3; D is unclear. The CDR3 totals 14 residues. The germline gives CDR1 LNHDA, CDR2 SQIVND (reference sequence). The V end was cut by 4 bases, the J end by 2 bases, with 10 bases between. The CDR3 region has the DNA TGTGCCAGTAGTAAGGGAATGCTCACAGATACGCAGTATTTT. As protein: CASSKGMLTDTQYF.

CDR3 amino acids: CASSADRQRTYEQYF. DNA for the CDR3: TGTGCCAGCAGCGCCGACAGACAACGGACCTACGAGCAGTACTTC. The J gene is TRBJ2-7, the V gene TRBV5-6, with a tentative D call TRBD1 (5 bases). The CDR3 runs to 15 residues. V dropped 4 bases and J dropped 2 bases, with 16 bases sitting between them. Germline V gives CDR1 SGHDT, CDR2 YYEEEE.

The chain carries TRBV6-1 and TRBJ2-7; D call uncertain. The ends were cut back, 8 bases at V and 2 bases at J, with 4 bases in the middle. This CDR3 contains 10 residues. Germline CDR1 is MNHNS and CDR2 is SASEGT. DNA of the CDR3: TGTGCCAGCCTCGCCTACGAGCAGTACTTC. This encodes CASLAYEQYF.